A single sample gave rise to the 23 T cell receptor beta chains below, sequenced in a study of beta chain features in type 1 diabetes. Overall study findings and caveats: In all four CD4+ subsets, TCRB CDR3 length was significantly, moderately reduced in type 1 diabetes.

cDNA synthesis used the whole RNA isolate, giving expressed TCRB sequences. Only in-frame clones appear in the TCRdb table, and some are missing; sequencing was by immunoSEQ multiplex PCR. The table records hundreds of thousands of clones, approximately 16% of them present only once. The antigens for these receptors are not known. The source material was naive CD4+ T cells from blood. These receptors all stem from a man aged 18 to 30 with type 1 diabetes.

The chain employs TRBV18 and TRBJ2-2; D not certain. Per germline, CDR1 KGHSH and CDR2 LQKENI. Trimming stripped 4 bases from V and 6 bases from J, with 9 bases between. The CDR3 spans 13 residues. The CDR3 bases are TGTGCCAGCTCACAGCTGCTATCCGGGGAGCTGTTTTTT. It encodes CASSQLLSGELFF.

On this clone itself: In the same sample, other DNA sequences code for this CDR3. The V gene is TRBV30, the J gene TRBJ1-5, with D possibly being TRBD1 (5 bases). Trimming shortened V by 0 bases and J by 4 bases, and 7 bases separated the two germline ends. Germline V CDR1 and CDR2: GTSNPN, SVGIG (reference sequence). This CDR3 is 13 amino acids long. CDR3 nucleotide sequence: TGTGCCTGGAGTGTCAGGGTTAATCAGCCCCAGCATTTT. Protein product: CAWSVRVNQPQHF.

The chain has TRBV28 and TRBJ1-5; 7 bases align to TRBD1. CDR3 size: 12 residues. CDR1 is MDHEN and CDR2 is SYDVKM in the germline V gene. Unmatched junction bases numbered 2, after V lost 7 bases and J lost 5 bases. CDR3 sequence: CASNTGDQPQHF. The CDR3 nucleotides read TGTGCCAGCAACACAGGGGATCAGCCCCAGCATTTT.

This chain links TRBV29-1 with TRBJ2-5; a possible D gene is TRBD1 (6 bases). Germline CDR1 and CDR2: SQVTM and ANQGSEA. The CDR3 is made up of 14 amino acids. V gave up 6 bases and J gave up 4 bases, with 18 bases separating them. The CDR3 nucleotides read TGCAGCGTGATGGGGGCTTTAGTCGTAGAGACCCAGTACTTC. It specifies CSVMGALVVETQYF.

This clone came up a few times. The chain has TRBV5-6 and TRBJ2-1; D gene ambiguous. Germline V gene sequence: CDR1 SGHDT, CDR2 YYEEEE. The CDR3 has 11 residues. Trimming left V 5 bases short and J 7 bases short, with 7 bases between. The CDR3 region is CASSNQNEQFF. DNA of the CDR3: TGTGCCAGCAGTAATCAGAATGAGCAGTTCTTC.

This clone was observed a handful of times. This chain joins TRBV29-1 and TRBJ2-7; tentatively, D is TRBD1 (6 bases). This CDR3 region has 13 residues. Trimming removed 1 base at V and 3 bases at J, with 10 bases between. Germline V gives CDR1 SQVTM, CDR2 ANQGSEA. DNA for the CDR3: TGCAGCGTTGAAGGGACAGTGAACTACGAGCAGTACTTC. This translates into CSVEGTVNYEQYF.

The rearrangement uses TRBV20-1 and TRBJ1-2; the D is unclear. V was pared by 5 bases and J by 3 bases, with 4 bases between. CDR1 is DFQATT and CDR2 is SNEGSKA in the germline V gene (reference sequence). This CDR3 has 10 amino acids. CDR3: CSAADYGYTF. In DNA, the CDR3 is TGCAGTGCTGCAGACTATGGCTACACCTTC.

In this sample, this clone turned up a few times. The rearrangement uses TRBV29-1 and TRBJ1-1; D unresolved. CDR1 and CDR2 from the germline V gene are SQVTM and ANQGSEA. The CDR3 length is 13 residues. Trimming pared 5 bases from V and 0 bases from J, leaving 10 bases between. The CDR3 loop reads CSVNGVMNTEAFF. CDR3 nucleotides: TGCAGCGTTAACGGGGTGATGAACACTGAAGCTTTCTTT.

This clone was recorded a few times. J is TRBJ2-1 and V is TRBV18; TRBD2 matches at 9 bases. CDR1 is KGHSH, CDR2 LQKENI, per germline. V trimming: 2 bases; J trimming: 0 bases; junction bases outside the gene matches: 2. The CDR3 totals 16 residues. The CDR3 is CASSPFSGGSYNEQFF. As DNA, the CDR3 is TGTGCCAGCTCACCATTTAGCGGGGGCTCCTACAATGAGCAGTTCTTC.

The chain recombines TRBV30 with TRBJ1-1; D remains ambiguous. The CDR3 loop spans 15 amino acids. The V gene's germline CDR1 is GTSNPN and CDR2 SVGIG (reference sequence). Trimming stripped 0 bases from V and 10 bases from J, with 21 bases between. CDR3 sequence: CAWSVLLGWHSTAFF. In DNA, the CDR3 is TGTGCCTGGAGTGTACTTCTCGGGTGGCATTCGACAGCTTTCTTT.

The CDR3 spells CASTLNSDRQPQYF. The CDR3 nucleotides are TGTGCCAGCACCCTGAATTCGGACAGGCAGCCCCAGTACTTC. The rearrangement joins TRBV9 to TRBJ2-5, with 7 nucleotides matching TRBD1. V lost 6 bases to trimming and J lost 9 bases; unmatched junction nucleotides: 14. Germline CDR1 reads SGDLS; CDR2 reads YYNGEE. The CDR3 sequence is 14 residues long.

This clone came up a few times. The V call is TRBV20-1, the J call TRBJ2-5; D might be TRBD1 (6 bases). CDR3 size: 11 residues. V lost 1 base and J 9 bases, leaving 9 bases between the germline ends. Germline V CDR1 and CDR2: DFQATT, SNEGSKA (reference sequence). The CDR3 DNA is TGCAGTGCTAGAGCCCCAGGGGCCCAGTACTTC. This sequence encodes CSARAPGAQYF.

The chain is built from TRBV28 and TRBJ1-5, with D perhaps matching TRBD1 (5 bases). V gave up 3 bases and J gave up 6 bases, with 15 bases separating them. The germline V gene encodes CDR1 MDHEN and CDR2 SYDVKM. This CDR3 contains 15 residues. CDR3 coding DNA: TGTGCCAGCAGTTTCGGGTTTCGGGGGACTCAGCCCCAGCATTTT. It is translated as CASSFGFRGTQPQHF. Full variable domain (rest looked up from reference TRBV28 and TRBJ1-5): DVKVTQSSRYLVKRTGEKVFLECVQDMDHENMFWYRQDPGLGLRLIYFSYDVKMKEKGDIPEGYSVSREKKERFSLILESASTNQTSMYLCASSFGFRGTQPQHFGDGTRLSIL.

This clone turned up a few times. This rearrangement joins TRBV7-8 to TRBJ1-1; D is unclear. V lost 1 base and J lost 0, with 12 bases in between. The CDR3 runs 16 residues. CDR1 is SGHVS and CDR2 is FQNEAQ in the germline V gene. The CDR3 reads CASSLEGTAMNTEAFF. Written as DNA, the CDR3 is TGTGCCAGCAGCTTAGAAGGAACAGCCATGAACACTGAAGCTTTCTTT.

Only a few counts were recorded for this clone. V usage is TRBV7-9 and J usage is TRBJ1-6, with no clear D. Germline lookup yields CDR1 SEHNR and CDR2 FQNEAQ (reference sequence). Deletions cut 1 base from V and 0 bases from J, with 7 bases between. The CDR3 is 16 residues long. CDR3 residues: CASSLVTVSYNSPLHF. CDR3 coding DNA: TGTGCCAGCAGCTTAGTTACAGTCTCCTATAATTCACCCCTCCACTTT. The variable domain in full, with the rest retrieved from reference TRBV7-9 and TRBJ1-6, is DTGVSQNPRHKITKRGQNVTFRCDPISEHNRLYWYRQTLGQGPEFLTYFQNEAQLEKSRLLSDRFSAERPKGSFSTLEIQRTEQGDSAMYLCASSLVTVSYNSPLHFGNGTRLTVT.

This clone was seen a few times. This sequence joins TRBV25-1 and TRBJ1-6; D gene ambiguous. The V gene lost 6 bases and the J gene lost 0 bases, with 9 bases spanning the gap. The CDR3 extends over 15 amino acids. Germline loops: CDR1 MGHDK, CDR2 SYGVNS. For the CDR3, the DNA is TGTGCCAGCAGGGAACCGAGCTCCTATAATTCACCCCTCCACTTT. This codes for CASREPSSYNSPLHF.

The sample holds a few counts of this clone. The rearrangement joins TRBV7-2 to TRBJ1-5, with D maybe TRBD1 (6 bases). The V gene lost 1 base and the J gene lost 2 bases, with 12 bases spanning the gap. CDR1 and CDR2 from the germline V gene are SGHTA and FQGNSA. The CDR3 has 16 amino acids. CDR3 region: CASSLVSGVGNQPQHF. The CDR3 DNA is TGTGCCAGCAGCTTAGTATCAGGGGTGGGCAATCAGCCCCAGCATTTT.

There are a few counts of this clone. V usage is TRBV7-8 and J usage is TRBJ1-2; no clear D gene. Trimming removed 8 bases from V and 4 bases from J, with 14 bases in between. This CDR3 comprises 13 residues. CDR1 is SGHVS and CDR2 is FQNEAQ in the germline V gene. CDR3 in amino acids: CASRSPASYGYTF. CDR3 DNA sequence: TGTGCCAGCCGGTCACCGGCTAGCTATGGCTACACCTTC.

This clone was counted only a few times. The chain uses TRBV5-4 and TRBJ2-7; no firm D call. Germline CDR1 reads SGHNT; CDR2 reads YYREEE (reference sequence). V was pared by 2 bases and J by 6 bases, with 12 bases between. This CDR3 is built from 13 residues. The CDR3 DNA reads TGTGCCAGCAGCTTCCGAAAGCAGGCCGAGCAGTACTTC. Translation: CASSFRKQAEQYF.

The gene calls are TRBV6-6 and TRBJ2-7; 7 bases are shared with TRBD2. The CDR3 covers 14 residues. Germline V gene lookup returns CDR1 MNHNY and CDR2 SVGAGI (reference sequence). After removal of 3 bases from V and 2 bases from J, the junction contained 4 bases not matched to a gene. The CDR3 DNA is TGTGCCAGCAGTTATCACACTAGCGCCTACGAGCAGTACTTC. It is translated as CASSYHTSAYEQYF.

V gene TRBV4-1 combines with J gene TRBJ2-5; D might be TRBD1 (6 bases). Germline V gives CDR1 MGHRA, CDR2 YSYEKL. This CDR3 contains 14 residues. Trimming removed 0 bases at V and 11 bases at J, with 16 bases between. The CDR3: CASSQERREGEQYF. The CDR3 nucleotides read TGCGCCAGCAGCCAAGAGCGGCGCGAGGGGGAGCAGTACTTC.

The J gene is TRBJ2-2, the V gene TRBV7-8; TRBD1 agrees at 9 bases. Germline V lookup: CDR1 SGHVS, CDR2 FQNEAQ. CDR3 length equals 17 residues. The ends lost 5 bases at V and 4 bases at J; junction bases unmatched: 11. The CDR3 region is CASSPKRTGAVTGELFF. The CDR3 DNA sequence: TGTGCCAGCAGCCCCAAACGGACAGGGGCTGTCACCGGGGAGCTGTTTTTT. Full variable domain (rest looked up from reference TRBV7-8 and TRBJ2-2): GAGVSQSPRYKVAKRGQDVALRCDPISGHVSLFWYQQALGQGPEFLTYFQNEAQLDKSGLPSDRFFAERPEGSVSTLKIQRTQQEDSAVYLCASSPKRTGAVTGELFFGEGSRLTVL.

This clone was seen a handful of times. The chain carries TRBV7-2 and TRBJ2-3, with TRBD1 as a possible D gene (5 bases). CDR1 is SGHTA and CDR2 is FQGNSA in the germline V gene. The CDR3 covers 15 residues. The V gene lost 4 bases and the J gene lost 3 bases, with 14 bases spanning the gap. The CDR3 loop reads CASSSQGLKTDTQYF. The CDR3 coding sequence is TGTGCCAGCAGCTCCCAGGGTCTGAAGACAGATACGCAGTATTTT.